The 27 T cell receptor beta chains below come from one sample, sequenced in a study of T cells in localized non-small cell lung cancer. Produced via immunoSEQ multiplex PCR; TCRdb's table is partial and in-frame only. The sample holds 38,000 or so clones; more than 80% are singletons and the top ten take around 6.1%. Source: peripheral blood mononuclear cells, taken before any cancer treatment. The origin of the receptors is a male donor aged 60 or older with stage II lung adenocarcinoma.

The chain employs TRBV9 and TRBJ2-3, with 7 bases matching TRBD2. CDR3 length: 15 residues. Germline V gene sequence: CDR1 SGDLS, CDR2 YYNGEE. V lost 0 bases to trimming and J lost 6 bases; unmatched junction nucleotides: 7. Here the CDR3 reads CASSVGWEGGDTQYF. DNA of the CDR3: TGTGCCAGCAGCGTAGGGTGGGAGGGAGGTGATACGCAGTATTTT.

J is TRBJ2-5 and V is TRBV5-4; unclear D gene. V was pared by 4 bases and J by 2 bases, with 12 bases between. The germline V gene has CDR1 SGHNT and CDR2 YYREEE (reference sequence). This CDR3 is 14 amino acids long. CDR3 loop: CASSPGGEQETQYF. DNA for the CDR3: TGTGCCAGCAGCCCAGGCGGCGAGCAAGAGACCCAGTACTTC.

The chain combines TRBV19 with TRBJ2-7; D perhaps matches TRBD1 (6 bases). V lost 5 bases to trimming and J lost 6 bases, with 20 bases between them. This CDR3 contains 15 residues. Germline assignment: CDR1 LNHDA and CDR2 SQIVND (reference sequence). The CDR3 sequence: CASSRHRVEPLEQYF. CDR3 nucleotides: TGTGCCAGTAGTCGACACAGGGTGGAACCCCTCGAGCAGTACTTC.

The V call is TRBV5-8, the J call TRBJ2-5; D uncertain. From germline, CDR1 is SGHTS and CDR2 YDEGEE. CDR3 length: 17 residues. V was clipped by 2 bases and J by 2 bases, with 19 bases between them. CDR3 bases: TGTGCCAGCAGCTTAGGAGCAATGTCGGGCCCGCAAGAGACCCAGTACTTC. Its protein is CASSLGAMSGPQETQYF.

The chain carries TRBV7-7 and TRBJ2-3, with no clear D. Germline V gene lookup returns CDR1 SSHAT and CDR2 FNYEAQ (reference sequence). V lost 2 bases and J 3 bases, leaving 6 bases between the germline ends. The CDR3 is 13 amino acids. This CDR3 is CASSLPGTDTQYF. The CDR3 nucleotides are TGTGCCAGCAGCTTACCAGGAACAGATACGCAGTATTTT.

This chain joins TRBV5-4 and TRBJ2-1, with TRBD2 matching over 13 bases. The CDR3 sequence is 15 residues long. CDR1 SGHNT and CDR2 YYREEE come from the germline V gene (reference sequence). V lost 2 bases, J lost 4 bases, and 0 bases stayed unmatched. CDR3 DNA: TGTGCCAGCAGCTTACTAGCGGGAGGGTACAATGAGCAGTTCTTC. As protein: CASSLLAGGYNEQFF.

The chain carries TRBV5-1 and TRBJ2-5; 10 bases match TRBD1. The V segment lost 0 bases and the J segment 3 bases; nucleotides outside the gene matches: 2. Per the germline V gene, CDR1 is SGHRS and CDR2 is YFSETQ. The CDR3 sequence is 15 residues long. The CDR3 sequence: CASSLGGTGEETQYF. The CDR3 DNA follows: TGCGCCAGCAGCTTGGGGGGGACAGGGGAAGAGACCCAGTACTTC.

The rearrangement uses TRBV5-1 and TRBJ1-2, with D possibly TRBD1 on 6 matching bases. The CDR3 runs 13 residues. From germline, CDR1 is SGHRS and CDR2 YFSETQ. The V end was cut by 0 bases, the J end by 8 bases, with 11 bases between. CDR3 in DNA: TGCGCCAGCAGCTTGGATGGGGGCGGAGGCTACACCTTC. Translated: CASSLDGGGGYTF.

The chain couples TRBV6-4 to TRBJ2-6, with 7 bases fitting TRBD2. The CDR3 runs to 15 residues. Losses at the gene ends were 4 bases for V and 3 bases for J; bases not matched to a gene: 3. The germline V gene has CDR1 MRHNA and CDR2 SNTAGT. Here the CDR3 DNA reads TGTGCCAGCAGTGGGGGGGGAAGTGGGGCCAACGTCCTGACTTTC. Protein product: CASSGGGSGANVLTF.

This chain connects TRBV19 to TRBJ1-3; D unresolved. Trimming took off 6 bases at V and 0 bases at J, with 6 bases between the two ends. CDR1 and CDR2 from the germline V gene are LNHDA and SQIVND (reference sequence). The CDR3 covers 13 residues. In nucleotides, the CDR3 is TGTGCCAGTAGCCGGGACTCTGGAAACACCATATATTTT. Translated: CASSRDSGNTIYF.

CDR3 nucleotide sequence: TGTGCCAGTAGGTCAGGAACAGGGTCCAGGAATACGCAGTATTTT. As protein: CASRSGTGSRNTQYF. This chain joins TRBV19 and TRBJ2-3, with D perhaps TRBD1 (6 bases). This CDR3 spans 15 amino acids. V lost 6 bases to trimming and J lost 7 bases, with 20 bases between them. Germline CDR1 is LNHDA and CDR2 is SQIVND (reference sequence).

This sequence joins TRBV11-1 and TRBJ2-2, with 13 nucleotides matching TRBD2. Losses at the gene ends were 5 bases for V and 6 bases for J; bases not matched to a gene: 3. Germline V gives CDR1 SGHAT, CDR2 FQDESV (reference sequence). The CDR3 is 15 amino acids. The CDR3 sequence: CASSPGLAGAGELFF. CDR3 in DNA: TGTGCCAGCAGCCCAGGACTAGCGGGAGCCGGGGAGCTGTTTTTT.

The DNA for the CDR3 is TGCGCCAGCAGCCGGGCCGTTACAGGGGGAAACTATGGCTACACCTTC. Translation: CASSRAVTGGNYGYTF. This chain links TRBV4-1 with TRBJ1-2; 8 nucleotides align to TRBD1. The CDR3 sequence is 16 residues long. The germline gives CDR1 MGHRA, CDR2 YSYEKL. Trimming cost V 4 bases and J 2 bases; bases outside gene matches: 9.

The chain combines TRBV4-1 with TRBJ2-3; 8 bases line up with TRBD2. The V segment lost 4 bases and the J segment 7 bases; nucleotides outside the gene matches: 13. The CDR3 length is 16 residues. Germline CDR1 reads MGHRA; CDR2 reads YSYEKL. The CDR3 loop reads CASSPWSSGIVNTQYF. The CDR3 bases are TGCGCCAGCAGCCCTTGGAGTAGCGGGATCGTAAATACGCAGTATTTT.

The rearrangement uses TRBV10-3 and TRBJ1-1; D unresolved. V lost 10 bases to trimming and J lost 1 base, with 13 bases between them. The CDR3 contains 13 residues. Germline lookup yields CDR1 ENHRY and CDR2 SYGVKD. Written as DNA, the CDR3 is TGTGCCAGTACCAACTTGAAGAACACTGAAGCTTTCTTT. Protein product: CASTNLKNTEAFF.

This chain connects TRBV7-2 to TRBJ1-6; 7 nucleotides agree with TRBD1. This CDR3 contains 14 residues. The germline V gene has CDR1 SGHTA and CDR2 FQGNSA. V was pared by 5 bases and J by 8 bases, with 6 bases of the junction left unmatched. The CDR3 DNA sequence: TGTGCCAGCAGCCTGACAGGGAGCGATTCACCCCTCCACTTT. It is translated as CASSLTGSDSPLHF.

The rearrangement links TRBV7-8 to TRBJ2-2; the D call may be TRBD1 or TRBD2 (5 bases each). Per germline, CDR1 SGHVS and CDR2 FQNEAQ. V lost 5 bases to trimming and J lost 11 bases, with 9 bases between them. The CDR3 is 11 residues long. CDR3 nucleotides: TGTGCCAGCAGCCCGAGGGGAGAGCTGTTTTTT. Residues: CASSPRGELFF.

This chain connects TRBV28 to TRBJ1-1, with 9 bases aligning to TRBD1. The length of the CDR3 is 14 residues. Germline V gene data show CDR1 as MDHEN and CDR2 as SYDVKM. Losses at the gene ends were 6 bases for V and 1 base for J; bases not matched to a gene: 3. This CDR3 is CASSSGQGNTEAFF. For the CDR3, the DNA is TGTGCCAGCAGCTCGGGACAGGGGAACACTGAAGCTTTCTTT.

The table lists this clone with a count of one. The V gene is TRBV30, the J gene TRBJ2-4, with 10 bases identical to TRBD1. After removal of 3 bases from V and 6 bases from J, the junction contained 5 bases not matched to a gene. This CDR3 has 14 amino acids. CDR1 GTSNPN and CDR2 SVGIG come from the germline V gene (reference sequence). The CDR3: CAWSEDRGRNIQYF. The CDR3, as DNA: TGTGCCTGGAGCGAAGACAGGGGGCGAAACATTCAGTACTTC.

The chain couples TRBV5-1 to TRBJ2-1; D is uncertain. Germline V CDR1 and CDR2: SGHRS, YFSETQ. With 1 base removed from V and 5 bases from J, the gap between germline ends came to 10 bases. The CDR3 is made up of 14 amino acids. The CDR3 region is CASSLQLDHNEQFF. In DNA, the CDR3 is TGCGCCAGCAGCTTGCAGCTAGACCACAATGAGCAGTTCTTC.

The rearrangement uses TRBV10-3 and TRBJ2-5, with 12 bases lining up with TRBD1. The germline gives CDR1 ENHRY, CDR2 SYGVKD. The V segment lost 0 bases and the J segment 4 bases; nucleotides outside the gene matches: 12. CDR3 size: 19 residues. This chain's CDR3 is CAISESGTGGLRFGETQYF. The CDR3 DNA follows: TGTGCCATCAGTGAGTCGGGGACAGGGGGCCTTAGATTCGGAGAGACCCAGTACTTC.

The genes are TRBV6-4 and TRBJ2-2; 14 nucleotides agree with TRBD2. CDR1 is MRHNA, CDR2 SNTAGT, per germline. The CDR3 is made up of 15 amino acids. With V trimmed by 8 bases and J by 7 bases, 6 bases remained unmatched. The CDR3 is CASAPGLAGVGELFF. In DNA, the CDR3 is TGTGCCAGCGCGCCGGGACTAGCGGGAGTCGGGGAGCTGTTTTTT.

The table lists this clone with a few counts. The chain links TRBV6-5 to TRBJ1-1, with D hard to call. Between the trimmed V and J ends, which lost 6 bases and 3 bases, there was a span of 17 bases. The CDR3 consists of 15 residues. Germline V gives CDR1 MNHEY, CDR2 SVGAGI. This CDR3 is CASRRTGRSDTEAFF. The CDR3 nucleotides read TGTGCCAGCAGGAGGACGGGGAGGAGTGACACTGAAGCTTTCTTT.

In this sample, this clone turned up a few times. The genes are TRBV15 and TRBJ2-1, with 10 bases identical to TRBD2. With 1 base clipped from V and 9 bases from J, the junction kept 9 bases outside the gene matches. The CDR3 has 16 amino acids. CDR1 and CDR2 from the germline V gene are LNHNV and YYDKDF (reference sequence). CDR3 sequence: CATSRARLAGGGEQFF. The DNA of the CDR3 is TGTGCCACCAGCAGAGCCAGACTAGCGGGTGGGGGTGAGCAGTTCTTC.

CDR3 in DNA: TGTGCCAGCAGTTTACGGCTCAAAATTTATGGCTACACCTTC. Its protein is CASSLRLKIYGYTF. The gene calls are TRBV28 and TRBJ1-2; no firm D call. The germline gives CDR1 MDHEN, CDR2 SYDVKM. The CDR3 covers 14 residues. V was pared by 2 bases and J by 5 bases, with 12 bases between.

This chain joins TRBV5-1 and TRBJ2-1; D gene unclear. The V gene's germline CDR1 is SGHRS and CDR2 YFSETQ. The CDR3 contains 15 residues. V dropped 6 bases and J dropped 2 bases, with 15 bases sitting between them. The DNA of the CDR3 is TGCGCCAGCACGGTAGGCGACATAACCTACAATGAGCAGTTCTTC. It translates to CASTVGDITYNEQFF.

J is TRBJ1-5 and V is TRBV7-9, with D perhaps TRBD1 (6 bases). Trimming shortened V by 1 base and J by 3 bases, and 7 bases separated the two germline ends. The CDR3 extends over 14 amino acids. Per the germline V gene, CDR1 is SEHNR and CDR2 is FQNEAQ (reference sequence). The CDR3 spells CASSLGTDNQPQHF. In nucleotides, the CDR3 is TGTGCCAGCAGCTTAGGGACAGACAATCAGCCCCAGCATTTT.